The 22 T cell receptor beta chains below were found in one sample sequenced in a study of shared clonotypes between healthy human individuals. The table came from immunoSEQ multiplex PCR; TCRdb's copy has only in-frame clones and leaves some out. The table includes more than 500,000 clones, around 96% detected once. Sequenced sample: naive CD4+ T cells sorted from blood. As for subset: CD45RA+ positively selected. The source of these receptors is a woman aged 25 to 39 in good health.

The chain employs TRBV28 and TRBJ1-2, with 10 bases that match TRBD1. Per the germline V gene, CDR1 is MDHEN and CDR2 is SYDVKM. The length of the CDR3 is 17 residues. The trim removed 3 bases at V and 2 bases at J, leaving 9 bases unmatched. CDR3 in DNA: TGTGCCAGCAGTTTTCCACTCGGGACAGGGGCGAACTATGGCTACACCTTC. It is translated as CASSFPLGTGANYGYTF.

The rearrangement links TRBV28 to TRBJ2-7, with 9 bases aligning to TRBD1. This CDR3 region has 14 residues. V was clipped by 6 bases and J by 5 bases; unmatched bases: 8. Germline loops: CDR1 MDHEN, CDR2 SYDVKM. The CDR3 is CASRPGTGHNEQYF. CDR3 coding DNA: TGTGCCAGCAGGCCGGGGACAGGGCATAACGAGCAGTACTTC.

This chain connects TRBV28 to TRBJ2-7; 7 nucleotides align to TRBD2. CDR1 is MDHEN, CDR2 SYDVKM, per germline. This CDR3 has 13 amino acids. V lost 7 bases to trimming and J lost 0 bases; unmatched junction nucleotides: 3. The CDR3 reads CASTSGGSYEQYF. For the CDR3, the DNA is TGTGCCAGCACCTCGGGAGGCTCCTACGAGCAGTACTTC.

The chain links TRBV18 to TRBJ2-1; 13 bases fit TRBD2. Germline lookup yields CDR1 KGHSH and CDR2 LQKENI. This CDR3 spans 18 amino acids. V gave up 0 bases and J gave up 7 bases; unmatched junction bases: 9. The CDR3 spells CASSPPLTSGRAGNEQFF. CDR3 DNA sequence: TGTGCCAGCTCACCACCTCTAACTAGCGGGAGGGCCGGGAATGAGCAGTTCTTC. The full variable domain, in which reference TRBV18 and TRBJ2-1 provide the parts outside the CDR3, is NAGVMQNPRHLVRRRGQEARLRCSPMKGHSHVYWYRQLPEEGLKFMVYLQKENIIDESGMPKERFSAEFPKEGPSILRIQQVVRGDSAAYFCASSPPLTSGRAGNEQFFGPGTRLTVL.

This clone was observed once. The chain joins TRBV4-1 to TRBJ2-1, with 11 nucleotides matching TRBD2. With 4 bases clipped from V and 7 bases from J, the junction kept 6 bases outside the gene matches. Germline V lookup: CDR1 MGHRA, CDR2 YSYEKL. The length of the CDR3 is 15 residues. The chain's CDR3 is CASSRTSGSTNEQFF. CDR3 coding DNA: TGCGCCAGCAGCCGAACTAGCGGGAGTACGAATGAGCAGTTCTTC.

This chain connects TRBV11-2 to TRBJ2-4; no clear D gene. The V end was cut by 5 bases, the J end by 7 bases, with 15 bases between. CDR1 SGHAT and CDR2 FQNNGV come from the germline V gene. The CDR3 extends over 14 amino acids. The chain's CDR3 is CASSASLAVNIQYF. CDR3 bases: TGTGCCAGCAGCGCCAGTCTGGCGGTGAACATTCAGTACTTC.

The rearrangement uses TRBV11-2 and TRBJ2-7, with 7 nucleotides matching TRBD1. Germline V gives CDR1 SGHAT, CDR2 FQNNGV. The junction had 5 bases not matched to a gene; V was cut back by 5 bases and J by 4 bases. This CDR3 spans 13 amino acids. The CDR3 loop is CASSTPTGYEQYF. CDR3 bases: TGTGCCAGCAGCACCCCGACAGGGTACGAGCAGTACTTC.

The rearrangement joins TRBV7-8 to TRBJ2-5; D gene unclear. Germline CDR1 reads SGHVS; CDR2 reads FQNEAQ. V lost 5 bases, J lost 5 bases, and 15 bases lay in between. There are 14 residues in the CDR3. The CDR3 region is CASSPRWGEETQYF. For the CDR3, the DNA is TGTGCCAGCAGCCCGAGGTGGGGTGAGGAGACCCAGTACTTC.

As to this clone: Different DNA sequences within this sample yield the same CDR3. The chain is built from TRBV13 and TRBJ2-5, with TRBD2 matching 9 bases. TRBJ2-7 matches the DNA end more closely, so the J call is doubtful. This CDR3 spans 14 amino acids. The germline gives CDR1 PRHDT, CDR2 FYEKMQ (reference sequence). CDR3 in DNA: TGTGCCAGCAGGGATAGTAGCGGGAGCTACGAGCAGTACTTC. Translated: CASRDSSGSYEQYF.

J is TRBJ2-2 and V is TRBV5-1; a possible D gene is TRBD1 (5 bases). V was pared by 3 bases and J by 6 bases, with 12 bases between. Germline V gene lookup returns CDR1 SGHRS and CDR2 YFSETQ. The length of the CDR3 is 14 residues. CDR3 sequence (DNA): TGCGCCAGCAGCTGGGGCCCCCGGGCCGGGGAGCTGTTTTTT. Protein product: CASSWGPRAGELFF.

As regards this clone: A read error may account for a junction end that differs from germline. The chain is built from TRBV6-1 and TRBJ2-1, with TRBD1 matching 8 bases. From germline, CDR1 is MNHNS and CDR2 SASEGT. This CDR3 spans 17 amino acids. The CDR3 is CASSEAGVQGASNEQFF. The CDR3 DNA sequence: TGTGCCAGCAGCGAAGCTGGTGTTCAGGGGGCCTCTAATGAGCAGTTCTTC.

The J gene is TRBJ1-3, the V gene TRBV10-3; no clear D gene. The germline V and J ends were trimmed by 10 bases and 0 bases, with 10 bases remaining between them. The CDR3 has 13 residues. Germline V CDR1 and CDR2: ENHRY, SYGVKD. The CDR3 DNA reads as TGTGCCACCCGACCCCACTCTGGAAACACCATATATTTT. Translated: CATRPHSGNTIYF.

The V and J genes are TRBV5-4 and TRBJ2-3, with D possibly matching TRBD1 (6 bases). The CDR3 covers 16 residues. V was trimmed by 4 bases and J by 2 bases, leaving 17 bases between them. Germline assignment: CDR1 SGHNT and CDR2 YYREEE (reference sequence). The CDR3 region is CASSQGGSQYTDTQYF. CDR3 in DNA: TGTGCCAGCAGCCAAGGGGGTTCTCAGTACACAGATACGCAGTATTTT.

The chain recombines TRBV18 with TRBJ2-6; a weak D match, TRBD2 (5 bases). The V end was cut by 3 bases, the J end by 0 bases, with 12 bases between. Germline V gives CDR1 KGHSH, CDR2 LQKENI. The length of the CDR3 is 17 residues. The CDR3 region is CASSPRGPSSGANVLTF. The CDR3 region has the DNA TGTGCCAGCTCACCCCGAGGGCCAAGCTCTGGGGCCAACGTCCTGACTTTC.

V and J are TRBV19 and TRBJ2-5, with 9 bases matching TRBD1. There are 13 residues in the CDR3. Germline V gene data show CDR1 as LNHDA and CDR2 as SQIVND (reference sequence). J lost 7 bases, V lost 4 bases, and 4 bases had no gene match. In DNA, the CDR3 is TGTGCCAGTAGTAGGGACAGGGAGAGGACCCAGTACTTC. It translates to CASSRDRERTQYF.

In DNA form, the CDR3 reads TGTGCCAGCAGCTTAGTCCGAGGAAATGGTGACTATGGCTACACCTTC. Translating gives CASSLVRGNGDYGYTF. The chain uses TRBV7-2 and TRBJ1-2; no firm D call. CDR3 length equals 16 residues. The germline gives CDR1 SGHTA, CDR2 FQGNSA. Trimming cost V 1 base and J 3 bases, with 15 bases left between them.

This sequence joins TRBV18 and TRBJ2-7; TRBD1 matches 9 bases. The CDR3 is 15 amino acids. Germline CDR1 is KGHSH and CDR2 is LQKENI. J was trimmed by 0 bases and V by 4 bases; bases with no gene match: 4. The CDR3 nucleotides are TGTGCCAGCTCACTGGGACAGGGTAGCTCCTACGAGCAGTACTTC. It codes for CASSLGQGSSYEQYF.

The CDR3 DNA reads as TGTGCCAGCAGTCAAACGGGACAGGGGGTCTACAATGAGCAGTTCTTC. Its translation: CASSQTGQGVYNEQFF. The chain links TRBV28 to TRBJ2-1; TRBD1 matches at 11 bases. The germline CDR1 and CDR2 sequences are MDHEN and SYDVKM. The CDR3 spans 16 residues. J lost 3 bases, V lost 5 bases, and 6 bases had no gene match.

The chain joins TRBV18 to TRBJ2-2; a possible D gene is TRBD1 (6 bases). Germline V gene data show CDR1 as KGHSH and CDR2 as LQKENI. This CDR3 contains 17 residues. Trimming stripped 3 bases from V and 1 base from J, with 15 bases between. The CDR3 DNA sequence: TGTGCCAGCTCACCTCCCCCAGGGGCGTTGAACACCGGGGAGCTGTTTTTT. The encoded protein is CASSPPPGALNTGELFF. Together with reference TRBV18 and TRBJ2-2, the CDR3 gives the full variable domain: NAGVMQNPRHLVRRRGQEARLRCSPMKGHSHVYWYRQLPEEGLKFMVYLQKENIIDESGMPKERFSAEFPKEGPSILRIQQVVRGDSAAYFCASSPPPGALNTGELFFGEGSRLTVL.

The V and J genes are TRBV7-2 and TRBJ2-7, with TRBD2 matching 13 bases. The junction had 7 bases not matched to a gene; V was cut back by 2 bases and J by 9 bases. The CDR3 length is 15 residues. The V gene's germline CDR1 is SGHTA and CDR2 FQGNSA. The DNA for the CDR3 is TGTGCCAGCAGCTTATCAGGACTAGCGGGAGAAGGGCAGTACTTC. This sequence encodes CASSLSGLAGEGQYF.

This chain links TRBV11-2 with TRBJ2-2; D is ambiguous. Trimming took off 2 bases at V and 6 bases at J, with 13 bases between the two ends. The germline CDR1 and CDR2 sequences are SGHAT and FQNNGV. This CDR3 has 15 amino acids. The CDR3 here is CASSLISSLSGELFF. The CDR3 bases are TGTGCCAGCAGCTTAATTAGCTCTCTCTCCGGGGAGCTGTTTTTT.

V gene TRBV29-1 combines with J gene TRBJ2-1; no reliable D call. The germline V gene encodes CDR1 SQVTM and CDR2 ANQGSEA. The CDR3 is 12 residues long. V shed 7 bases and J shed 3 bases, with 10 bases lying between them. CDR3 sequence (DNA): TGCAGCGCTCCCTCGGGCTACAATGAGCAGTTCTTC. It codes for CSAPSGYNEQFF.